The 21 T cell receptor beta chains below all came from one sample that was sequenced in a study of control samples from healthy donors and cancer patients. Assay: immunoSEQ multiplex PCR; the TCRdb copy retains only in-frame clones and omits some. The table includes approximately 170,000 clones, about nine tenths detected once. Sequenced: blood. The receptors here all came from a young woman in good health.

The J gene is TRBJ2-6, the V gene TRBV6-5; D might be TRBD1 (5 bases). Deletions cut 2 bases from V and 2 bases from J, with 7 bases between. The CDR3 covers 15 residues. Germline CDR1 MNHEY, CDR2 SVGAGI. The DNA of the CDR3 is TGTGCCAGCAGTTACAGGGGCGCTGGGGCCAACGTCCTGACTTTC. Amino acids: CASSYRGAGANVLTF.

The rearrangement uses TRBV15 and TRBJ1-1, with D perhaps matching TRBD1 (6 bases). CDR3 size: 14 residues. Germline CDR1 is LNHNV and CDR2 is YYDKDF (reference sequence). V lost 1 base and J lost 3, with 9 bases in between. DNA for the CDR3: TGTGCCACCAGCAGAGGCCCAGGGGACACTGAAGCTTTCTTT. Encoded protein: CATSRGPGDTEAFF.

J is TRBJ2-6 and V is TRBV10-3, with 10 bases aligning to TRBD1. The V and J ends lost 6 bases and 4 bases, in that order; junction bases with no gene match: 3. The CDR3 extends over 15 amino acids. Looked up from germline, CDR1 is ENHRY and CDR2 is SYGVKD. The DNA of the CDR3 is TGTGCCATCAGGACAGGGGGCGCCGGGGCCAACGTCCTGACTTTC. Translation gives CAIRTGGAGANVLTF.

The chain is built from TRBV21-1 and TRBJ2-5; whether TRBD1, the table's D call, matches the DNA was not checked. TRBV21-1 constitutes a pseudogene. This CDR3 comprises 13 residues. The CDR3 sequence is CASSKDREETQYF. In nucleotides, the CDR3 is TGTGCCAGCAGCAAAGACAGGGAAGAGACCCAGTACTTC.

CDR3 region: CASSPTGSTEAFF. For the CDR3, the DNA is TGTGCCAGCTCACCGACAGGGAGCACTGAAGCTTTCTTT. The rearrangement joins TRBV18 to TRBJ1-1, with TRBD1 matching over 7 bases. Germline V gene lookup returns CDR1 KGHSH and CDR2 LQKENI. Trimming removed 3 bases from V and 4 bases from J; junction bases left unmatched: 2. This CDR3 contains 13 residues. Looking up the rest from reference TRBV18 and TRBJ1-1 gives the full variable domain: NAGVMQNPRHLVRRRGQEARLRCSPMKGHSHVYWYRQLPEEGLKFMVYLQKENIIDESGMPKERFSAEFPKEGPSILRIQQVVRGDSAAYFCASSPTGSTEAFFGQGTRLTVV.

The chain has TRBV29-1 and TRBJ2-7; 8 nucleotides align to TRBD1. This CDR3 is 13 amino acids long. From germline, CDR1 is SQVTM and CDR2 ANQGSEA. The V gene end was trimmed by 4 bases and the J gene end by 1 base; junction bases not matched to a gene: 3. In DNA form, the CDR3 reads TGCAGCGTTGTAAGACAGGGGTCCTACGAGCAGTACTTC. Protein: CSVVRQGSYEQYF.

V is TRBV15 and J is TRBJ1-1, with unresolved D. This CDR3 contains 13 residues. Trimming removed 1 base at V and 1 base at J, with 4 bases between. Per germline, CDR1 LNHNV and CDR2 YYDKDF (reference sequence). In DNA form, the CDR3 reads TGTGCCACCAGCAGAGTACAGAACACTGAAGCTTTCTTT. Translated: CATSRVQNTEAFF.

The chain uses TRBV28 and TRBJ1-3; D gene uncertain. The CDR3 extends over 14 amino acids. Trimming stripped 3 bases from V and 2 bases from J, with 8 bases between. Germline values: CDR1 MDHEN, CDR2 SYDVKM. CDR3: CASSLTVPGNTIYF. CDR3 in DNA: TGTGCCAGCAGTTTGACGGTACCTGGAAACACCATATATTTT.

Concerning this clone: In the same sample, other DNA sequences code for this CDR3. The V gene is TRBV18, the J gene TRBJ2-3, with D unresolved. The V gene's germline CDR1 is KGHSH and CDR2 LQKENI. The CDR3 consists of 13 residues. V was pared by 3 bases and J by 0 bases, with 4 bases between. The CDR3 here is CASSPASTDTQYF. CDR3 in DNA: TGTGCCAGCTCACCGGCTAGCACAGATACGCAGTATTTT.

With respect to this clone: The same CDR3 is also encoded by other DNA sequences in this sample. The CDR3 reads CASSLGSSYEQYF. The CDR3 DNA is TGCGCCAGCAGCTTGGGTTCCTCCTACGAGCAGTACTTC. The chain joins TRBV5-1 to TRBJ2-7; D is unresolved. The V gene lost 0 bases and the J gene lost 0 bases, with 4 bases spanning the gap. The CDR3 runs 13 residues. Germline assignment: CDR1 SGHRS and CDR2 YFSETQ. Filled out from reference TRBV5-1 and TRBJ2-7, the complete variable domain reads KAGVTQTPRYLIKTRGQQVTLSCSPISGHRSVSWYQQTPGQGLQFLFEYFSETQRNKGNFPGRFSGRQFSNSRSEMNVSTLELGDSALYLCASSLGSSYEQYFGPGTRLTVT.

This clone is medium-sized within its sample. The sample contains more than one DNA sequence encoding this CDR3. This chain uses TRBV27 with TRBJ2-7; the match to TRBD2 covers 7 bases. From germline, CDR1 is MNHEY and CDR2 SMNVEV (reference sequence). The CDR3 covers 14 residues. J lost 0 bases, V lost 2 bases, and 1 base had no gene match. CDR3 sequence: CASSLAGDSYEQYF. CDR3 sequence (DNA): TGTGCCAGCAGTTTAGCGGGGGACTCCTACGAGCAGTACTTC.

The J gene is TRBJ1-1, the V gene TRBV29-1; TRBD1 matches 10 bases. CDR3 length: 13 residues. V shed 7 bases and J 4 bases; nucleotides not matched to a gene: 6. The germline gives CDR1 SQVTM, CDR2 ANQGSEA. In DNA, the CDR3 is TGCAGCGGTGGACAGGGGGTGGGCACTGAAGCTTTCTTT. It is translated as CSGGQGVGTEAFF.

Written as DNA, the CDR3 is TGCGCCAGCAGCTTATCTGGGGCAAATCAGCCCCAGCATTTT. Its translation is CASSLSGANQPQHF. The chain carries TRBV5-1 and TRBJ1-5; a weak D match, TRBD1 (5 bases). The V end was cut by 2 bases, the J end by 4 bases, with 10 bases between. Per germline, CDR1 SGHRS and CDR2 YFSETQ. The CDR3 has 14 amino acids.

J is TRBJ1-2 and V is TRBV5-6; D possibly corresponds to TRBD1 (6 bases). This CDR3 spans 14 amino acids. V was trimmed by 3 bases and J by 5 bases, leaving 14 bases between them. The V gene's germline CDR1 is SGHDT and CDR2 YYEEEE. CDR3 DNA: TGTGCCAGCAGCTCACAGGGAGTCGGGTATGGCTACACCTTC. Amino acid sequence: CASSSQGVGYGYTF.

The rearrangement joins TRBV12-3 or TRBV12-4 to TRBJ1-2; no reliable D call. CDR3 length: 12 amino acids. With 3 bases removed from V and 4 bases from J, the gap between germline ends came to 6 bases. The CDR3: CASSFGRYGYTF. The CDR3 DNA is TGTGCCAGCAGTTTCGGCCGCTATGGCTACACCTTC.

This chain connects TRBV28 to TRBJ2-3; D perhaps matches TRBD2 (6 bases). The CDR3 is made up of 15 amino acids. Germline V CDR1 and CDR2: MDHEN, SYDVKM. The V and J ends lost 3 bases and 4 bases respectively, with 14 bases between them. The CDR3 protein is CASSFAGSGADTQYF. CDR3 coding DNA: TGTGCCAGCAGTTTCGCCGGGAGTGGGGCAGATACGCAGTATTTT.

This clone was observed a handful of times. The genes are TRBV19 and TRBJ1-6; D possibly corresponds to TRBD1 (6 bases). V shed 3 bases and J shed 7 bases, with 10 bases lying between them. The CDR3 loop spans 14 amino acids. CDR1 LNHDA and CDR2 SQIVND come from the germline V gene (reference sequence). The DNA for the CDR3 is TGTGCCAGTAGTATTCGGCAGGGGAATTCACCCCTCCACTTT. Encoded protein: CASSIRQGNSPLHF. The whole variable domain, remainder taken from reference TRBV19 and TRBJ1-6, is DGGITQSPKYLFRKEGQNVTLSCEQNLNHDAMYWYRQDPGQGLRLIYYSQIVNDFQKGDIAEGYSVSREKKESFPLTVTSAQKNPTAFYLCASSIRQGNSPLHFGNGTRLTVT.

The V and J genes are TRBV15 and TRBJ1-2, with a tentative D call TRBD1 (5 bases). Germline CDR1 and CDR2: LNHNV and YYDKDF (reference sequence). The CDR3 runs to 15 residues. V was cut by 3 bases and J by 1 base, with 12 bases left in between. CDR3 sequence reads: CATSRGRNSNYGYTF. CDR3 bases: TGTGCCACCAGCAGGGGACGGAACAGTAACTATGGCTACACCTTC.

This clone has just one count. The gene calls are TRBV7-9 and TRBJ1-1; 7 nucleotides line up with TRBD1. This CDR3 is 15 amino acids long. After removal of 4 bases from V and 1 base from J, the junction contained 6 bases not matched to a gene. Per the germline V gene, CDR1 is SEHNR and CDR2 is FQNEAQ (reference sequence). The CDR3 reads CASSSPGTENTEAFF. CDR3 DNA: TGTGCCAGCAGCTCCCCCGGGACAGAGAACACTGAAGCTTTCTTT.

Only one count was recorded for this clone. Other DNA sequences in the sample encode the same CDR3. V and J are TRBV7-9 and TRBJ1-4, with 7 positions matching TRBD1. Germline CDR1 SEHNR, CDR2 FQNEAQ (reference sequence). The CDR3 extends over 15 amino acids. J gave up 0 bases and V 4 bases, and 2 bases lay outside the gene matches. The CDR3 nucleotides are TGTGCCAGCAGCTCCGGACAGGCAACTAATGAAAAACTGTTTTTT. Its protein product is CASSSGQATNEKLFF.

The table lists this clone with a few counts. The chain couples TRBV11-3 to TRBJ2-3; 7 bases match TRBD1. The germline V gene has CDR1 SGHNT and CDR2 YENEEA. The CDR3 covers 15 residues. Trimming took 5 bases from V and 2 from J; bases not matched to a gene: 7. The CDR3 spells CASSGTATPTDTQYF. The CDR3 DNA follows: TGTGCCAGCAGCGGGACAGCTACTCCCACAGATACGCAGTATTTT.